Described below is a single TCR beta chain sequence and its context. The data derive from a study of cytomegalovirus exposure and HLA in healthy donors. Germline loops: CDR1 GTSNPN, CDR2 SVGIG (reference sequence). The V gene lost 0 bases and the J gene lost 4 bases, with 8 bases spanning the gap. The CDR3 length is 13 residues. PCR amplification relied on 60 Vbeta primers (plus 13 Jbeta primers). Clones were sequenced by immunoSEQ multiplex PCR, and TCRdb holds only the in-frame ones, with some missing. The top ten hold about 2.1% of the sample, which has approximately 200,000 clones, about 80% seen once.

This TCR was sampled from a man aged 25-45 years in good health and CMV-seronegative. J is TRBJ2-3 and V is TRBV30; perhaps TRBD1 as D (5 bases). Sequenced material: PBMCs. CDR3 in amino acids: CAWSVLGPDTQYF. The CDR3, as DNA: TGTGCCTGGAGTGTCCTGGGGCCAGATACGCAGTATTTT.